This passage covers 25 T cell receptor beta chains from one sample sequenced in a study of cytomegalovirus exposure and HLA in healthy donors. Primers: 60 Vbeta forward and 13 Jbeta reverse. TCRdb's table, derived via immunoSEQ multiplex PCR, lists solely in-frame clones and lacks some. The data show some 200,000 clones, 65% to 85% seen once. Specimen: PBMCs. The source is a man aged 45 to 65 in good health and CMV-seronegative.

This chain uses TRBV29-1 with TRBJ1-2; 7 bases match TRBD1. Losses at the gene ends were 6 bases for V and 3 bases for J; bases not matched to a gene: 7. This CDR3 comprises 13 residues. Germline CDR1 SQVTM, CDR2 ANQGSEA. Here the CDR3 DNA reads TGCAGCGTAGCGACCGGGACAGACTATGGCTACACCTTC. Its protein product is CSVATGTDYGYTF.

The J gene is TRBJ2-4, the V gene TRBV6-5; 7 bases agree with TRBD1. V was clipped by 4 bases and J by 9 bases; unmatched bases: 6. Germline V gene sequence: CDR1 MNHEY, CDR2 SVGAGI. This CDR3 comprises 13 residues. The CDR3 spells CASSLTGSAIQYF. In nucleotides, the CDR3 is TGTGCCAGCAGTTTGACAGGGTCGGCCATTCAGTACTTC.

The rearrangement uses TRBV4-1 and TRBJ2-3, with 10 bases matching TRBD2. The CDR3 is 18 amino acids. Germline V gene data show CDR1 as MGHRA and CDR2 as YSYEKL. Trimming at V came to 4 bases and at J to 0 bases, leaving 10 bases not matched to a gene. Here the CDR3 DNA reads TGCGCCAGCAGCCTCGAACTAGCGGGGCGCTCTAGCACAGATACGCAGTATTTT. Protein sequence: CASSLELAGRSSTDTQYF.

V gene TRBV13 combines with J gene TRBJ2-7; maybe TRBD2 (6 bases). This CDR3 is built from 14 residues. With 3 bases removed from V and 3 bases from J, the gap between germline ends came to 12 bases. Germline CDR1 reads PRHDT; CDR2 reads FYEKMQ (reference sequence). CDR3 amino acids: CASSLTGANYEQYF. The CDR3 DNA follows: TGTGCCAGCAGCTTGACGGGAGCAAACTACGAGCAGTACTTC.

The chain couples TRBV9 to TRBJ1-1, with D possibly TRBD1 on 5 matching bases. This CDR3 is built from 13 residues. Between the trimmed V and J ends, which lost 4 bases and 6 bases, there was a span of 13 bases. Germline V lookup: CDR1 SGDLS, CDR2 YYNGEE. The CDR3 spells CASSTETAPEAFF. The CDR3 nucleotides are TGTGCCAGCAGCACCGAGACAGCCCCTGAAGCTTTCTTT.

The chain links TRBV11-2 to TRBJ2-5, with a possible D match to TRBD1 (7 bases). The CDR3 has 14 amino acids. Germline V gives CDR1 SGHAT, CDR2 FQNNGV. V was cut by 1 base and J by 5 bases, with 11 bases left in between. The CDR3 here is CASSLAGGLETQYF. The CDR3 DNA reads TGTGCCAGCAGCTTAGCAGGGGGGCTGGAGACCCAGTACTTC. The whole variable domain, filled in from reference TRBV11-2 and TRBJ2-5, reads EAGVAQSPRYKIIEKRQSVAFWCNPISGHATLYWYQQILGQGPKLLIQFQNNGVVDDSQLPKDRFSAERLKGVDSTLKIQPAKLEDSAVYLCASSLAGGLETQYFGPGTRLLVL.

For the CDR3, the DNA is TGCGCCAGCAGTTTGAACGTGGGGGCTCAGCCCCAGCATTTT. It yields the protein CASSLNVGAQPQHF. The chain joins TRBV5-1 to TRBJ1-5; possible D gene TRBD1, 6 bases. Germline CDR1 is SGHRS and CDR2 is YFSETQ. This CDR3 is 14 amino acids long. The V end lost 5 bases, the J end lost 6 bases, and 15 bases lay between the germline ends.

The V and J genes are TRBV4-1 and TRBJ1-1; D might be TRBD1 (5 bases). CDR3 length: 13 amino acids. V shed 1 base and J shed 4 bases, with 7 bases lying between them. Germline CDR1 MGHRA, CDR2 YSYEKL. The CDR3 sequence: CASSQGTGTEAFF. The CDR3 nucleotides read TGCGCCAGCAGCCAAGGAACAGGCACTGAAGCTTTCTTT.

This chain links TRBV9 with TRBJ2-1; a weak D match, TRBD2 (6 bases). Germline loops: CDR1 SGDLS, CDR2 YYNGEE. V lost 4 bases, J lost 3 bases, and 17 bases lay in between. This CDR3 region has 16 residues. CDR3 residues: CASSPPDGEVYNEQFF. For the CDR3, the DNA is TGTGCCAGCAGCCCCCCCGACGGGGAGGTCTACAATGAGCAGTTCTTC.

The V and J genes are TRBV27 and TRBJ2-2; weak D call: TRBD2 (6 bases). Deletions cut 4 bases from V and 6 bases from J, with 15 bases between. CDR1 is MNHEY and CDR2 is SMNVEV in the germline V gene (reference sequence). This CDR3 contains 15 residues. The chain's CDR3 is CASSYGGPPPGELFF. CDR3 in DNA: TGTGCCAGCAGTTACGGGGGACCCCCCCCCGGGGAGCTGTTTTTT.

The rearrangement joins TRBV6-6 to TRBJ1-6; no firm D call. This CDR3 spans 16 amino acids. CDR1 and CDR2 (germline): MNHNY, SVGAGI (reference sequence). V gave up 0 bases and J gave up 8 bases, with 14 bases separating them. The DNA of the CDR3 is TGTGCCAGCAGTTACTCGGCGGGAAGATCAGATTCACCCCTCCACTTT. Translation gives CASSYSAGRSDSPLHF.

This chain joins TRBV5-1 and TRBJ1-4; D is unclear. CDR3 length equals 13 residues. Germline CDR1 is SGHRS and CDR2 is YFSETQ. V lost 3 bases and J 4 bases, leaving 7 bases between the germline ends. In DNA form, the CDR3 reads TGCGCCAGCAGCTCTACGGGTAATGAAAAACTGTTTTTT. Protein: CASSSTGNEKLFF.

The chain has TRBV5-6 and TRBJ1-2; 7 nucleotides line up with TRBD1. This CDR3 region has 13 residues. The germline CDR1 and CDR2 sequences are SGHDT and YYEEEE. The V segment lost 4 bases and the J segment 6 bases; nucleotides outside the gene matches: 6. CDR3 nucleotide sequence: TGTGCCAGCAGCCGCGGACAGGAGGATGGCTACACCTTC. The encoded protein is CASSRGQEDGYTF.

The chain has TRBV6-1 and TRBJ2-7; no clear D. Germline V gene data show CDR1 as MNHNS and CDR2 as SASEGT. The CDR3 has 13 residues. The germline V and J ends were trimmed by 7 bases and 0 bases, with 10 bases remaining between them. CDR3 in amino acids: CASKVQNSYEQYF. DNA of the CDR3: TGTGCCAGCAAAGTCCAGAACTCCTACGAGCAGTACTTC.

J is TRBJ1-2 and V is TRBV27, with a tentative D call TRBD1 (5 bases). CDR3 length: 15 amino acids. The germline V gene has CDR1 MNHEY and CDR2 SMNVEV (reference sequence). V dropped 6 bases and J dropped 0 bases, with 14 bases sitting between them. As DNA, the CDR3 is TGTGCCAGCAGCAGAAGGGCAGGGTCTAACTATGGCTACACCTTC. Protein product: CASSRRAGSNYGYTF.

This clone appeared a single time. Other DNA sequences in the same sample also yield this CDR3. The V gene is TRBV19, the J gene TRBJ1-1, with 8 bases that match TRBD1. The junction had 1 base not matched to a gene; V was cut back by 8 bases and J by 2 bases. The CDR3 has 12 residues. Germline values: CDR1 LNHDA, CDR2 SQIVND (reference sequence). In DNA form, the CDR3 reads TGTGCCAGTGGACAGGGTAACACTGAAGCTTTCTTT. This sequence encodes CASGQGNTEAFF. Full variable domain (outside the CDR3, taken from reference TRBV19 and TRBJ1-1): DGGITQSPKYLFRKEGQNVTLSCEQNLNHDAMYWYRQDPGQGLRLIYYSQIVNDFQKGDIAEGYSVSREKKESFPLTVTSAQKNPTAFYLCASGQGNTEAFFGQGTRLTVV.

The CDR3 DNA reads as TGTGCCAGCAGCACACGTCCCTACGAGCAGTACTTC. Translation: CASSTRPYEQYF. This chain connects TRBV5-5 to TRBJ2-7; D is undetermined. The V end lost 4 bases, the J end lost 2 bases, and 7 bases lay between the germline ends. CDR3 size: 12 residues. Germline-derived CDR1 and CDR2 are SGHKS and YYEKEE (reference sequence).

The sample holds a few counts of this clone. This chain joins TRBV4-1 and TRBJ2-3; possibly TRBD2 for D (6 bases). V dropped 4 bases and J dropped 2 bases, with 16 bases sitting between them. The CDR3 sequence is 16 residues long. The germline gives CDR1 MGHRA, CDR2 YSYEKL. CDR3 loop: CASSRTVRGLTDTQYF. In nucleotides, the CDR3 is TGCGCCAGCAGCCGAACGGTCCGGGGACTCACAGATACGCAGTATTTT.

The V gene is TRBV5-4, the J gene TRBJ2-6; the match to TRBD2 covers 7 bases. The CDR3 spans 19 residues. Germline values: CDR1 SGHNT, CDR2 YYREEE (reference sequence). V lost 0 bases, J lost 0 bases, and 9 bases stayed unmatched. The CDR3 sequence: CASSLGPGGGSSGANVLTF. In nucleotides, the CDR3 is TGTGCCAGCAGCTTGGGTCCGGGCGGGGGAAGCTCTGGGGCCAACGTCCTGACTTTC.

As DNA, the CDR3 is TGTGCCACCTACAAGACAGGACCATTTCTATGTGGCACAGATACGCAGTATTTT. Its translation is CATYKTGPFLCGTDTQYF. The chain recombines TRBV9 with TRBJ2-3, with D perhaps TRBD1 (6 bases). The CDR3 covers 18 residues. Deletions cut 9 bases from V and 1 base from J, with 27 bases between. Per germline, CDR1 SGDLS and CDR2 YYNGEE.

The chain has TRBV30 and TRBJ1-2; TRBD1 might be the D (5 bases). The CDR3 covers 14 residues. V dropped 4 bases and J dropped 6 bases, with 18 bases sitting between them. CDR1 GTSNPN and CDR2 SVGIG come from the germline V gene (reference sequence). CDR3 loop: CAWTPGDRDHGYTF. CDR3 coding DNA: TGTGCCTGGACTCCCGGAGACAGAGACCATGGCTACACCTTC.

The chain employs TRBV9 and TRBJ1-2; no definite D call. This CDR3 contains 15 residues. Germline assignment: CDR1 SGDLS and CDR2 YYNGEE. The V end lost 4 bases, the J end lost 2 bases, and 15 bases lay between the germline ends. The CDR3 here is CASSPRPGLNYGYTF. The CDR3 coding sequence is TGTGCCAGCAGCCCGCGGCCGGGTCTCAACTATGGCTACACCTTC.

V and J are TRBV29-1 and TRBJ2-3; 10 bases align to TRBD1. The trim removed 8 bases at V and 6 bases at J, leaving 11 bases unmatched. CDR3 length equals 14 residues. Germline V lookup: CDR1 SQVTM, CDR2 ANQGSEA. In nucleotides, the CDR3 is TGCAGCACTCCGGGACAGGGGAATTGGGATACGCAGTATTTT. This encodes CSTPGQGNWDTQYF.

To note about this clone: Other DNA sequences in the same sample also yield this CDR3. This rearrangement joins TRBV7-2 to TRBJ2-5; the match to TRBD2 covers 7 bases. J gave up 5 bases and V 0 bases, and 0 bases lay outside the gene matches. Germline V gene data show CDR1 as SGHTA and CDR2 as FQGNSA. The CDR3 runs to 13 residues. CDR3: CASSLAREETQYF. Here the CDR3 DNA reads TGTGCCAGCAGCTTAGCGCGGGAGGAGACCCAGTACTTC.

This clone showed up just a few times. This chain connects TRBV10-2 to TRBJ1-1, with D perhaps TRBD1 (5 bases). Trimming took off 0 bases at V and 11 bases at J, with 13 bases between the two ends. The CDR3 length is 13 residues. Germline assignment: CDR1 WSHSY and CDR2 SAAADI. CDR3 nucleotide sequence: TGCGCCAGCAGTGAGTCCCAGGTTGGGGCGGCTTTCTTT. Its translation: CASSESQVGAAFF.